This T cell receptor beta chain was identified in a study of Graves' ophthalmopathy and Graves' hyperthyroidism. Study-level findings and limits: The model's prediction of ophthalmopathy progression had 70.59% sensitivity and around 72% specificity.

With regard to this clonotype: Antigen specificity is unknown.

The TCR beta CDR3 regions underwent amplification from RNA transcripts. HTBI primers were employed in first-round RT-PCR, then a second-round multiplex PCR followed. TCRdb ran MiXCR on the multiplex PCR reads and lists one entry per CDR3 protein. Found here are 300,000 to 450,000 distinct CDR3 sequences, about 15% of them singletons; the top ten hold 2% to 3%. This sequence originates from an adult woman with stable Graves' hyperthyroidism. Sequenced material: peripheral blood.

CDR3 protein: CASSFGGTGPTGELFF. The CDR3 DNA reads TGTGCCAGCAGTTTCGGCGGGACAGGACCCACCGGGGAGCTGTTTTTT. This chain connects TRBV28 to TRBJ2-2; 8 bases are shared with TRBD1. The CDR3 has 16 residues. Trimming took 3 bases from V and 4 from J; bases not matched to a gene: 7. In germline, CDR1 is MDHEN, CDR2 SYDVKM.